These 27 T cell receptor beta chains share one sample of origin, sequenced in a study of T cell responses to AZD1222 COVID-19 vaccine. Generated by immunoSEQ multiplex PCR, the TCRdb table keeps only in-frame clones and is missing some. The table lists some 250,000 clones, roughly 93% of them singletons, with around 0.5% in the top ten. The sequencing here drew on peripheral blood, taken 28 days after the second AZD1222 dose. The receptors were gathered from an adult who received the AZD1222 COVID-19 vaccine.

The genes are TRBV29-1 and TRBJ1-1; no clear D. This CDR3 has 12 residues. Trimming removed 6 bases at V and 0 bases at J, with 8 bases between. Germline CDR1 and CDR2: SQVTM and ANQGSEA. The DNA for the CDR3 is TGCAGCGTGAGTGGATTGAACACTGAAGCTTTCTTT. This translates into CSVSGLNTEAFF.

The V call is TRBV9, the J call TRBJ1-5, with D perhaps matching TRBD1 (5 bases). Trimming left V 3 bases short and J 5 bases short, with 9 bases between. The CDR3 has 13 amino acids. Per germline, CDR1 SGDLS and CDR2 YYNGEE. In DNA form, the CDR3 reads TGTGCCAGCAGCGGGGACGGTGATCAGCCCCAGCATTTT. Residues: CASSGDGDQPQHF.

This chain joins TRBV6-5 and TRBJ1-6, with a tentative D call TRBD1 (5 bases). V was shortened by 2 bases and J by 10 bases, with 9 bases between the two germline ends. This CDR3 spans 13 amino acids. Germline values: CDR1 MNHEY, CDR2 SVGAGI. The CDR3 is CASSYQGPSPLHF. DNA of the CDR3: TGTGCCAGCAGTTACCAGGGCCCCTCACCCCTCCACTTT.

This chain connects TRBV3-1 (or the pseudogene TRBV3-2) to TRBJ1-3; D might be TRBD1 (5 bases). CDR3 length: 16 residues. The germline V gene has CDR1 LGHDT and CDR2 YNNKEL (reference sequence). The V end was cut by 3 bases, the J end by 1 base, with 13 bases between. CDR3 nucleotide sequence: TGTGCCAGCAGCCATTTAAACAGGTTATCTGGAAACACCATATATTTT. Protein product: CASSHLNRLSGNTIYF.

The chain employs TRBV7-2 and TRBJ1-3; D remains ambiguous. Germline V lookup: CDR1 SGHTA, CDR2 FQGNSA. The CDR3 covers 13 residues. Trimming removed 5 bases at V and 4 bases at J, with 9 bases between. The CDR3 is CASSASYGNTIYF. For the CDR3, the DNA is TGTGCCAGCAGCGCCTCATACGGAAACACCATATATTTT.

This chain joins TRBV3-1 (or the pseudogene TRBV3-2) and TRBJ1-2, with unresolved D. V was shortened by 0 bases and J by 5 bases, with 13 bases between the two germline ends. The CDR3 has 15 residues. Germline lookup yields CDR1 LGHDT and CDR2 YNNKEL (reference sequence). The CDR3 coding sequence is TGTGCCAGCAGCCAAGAAAGTGGTCAGCCATATGGCTACACCTTC. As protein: CASSQESGQPYGYTF.

The CDR3: CAISGQGVSSYEQYF. The CDR3, as DNA: TGTGCCATCAGTGGGCAAGGGGTCAGCTCCTACGAGCAGTACTTC. V and J are TRBV10-3 and TRBJ2-7, with D possibly TRBD1 on 5 matching bases. The CDR3 spans 15 residues. V gave up 4 bases and J gave up 0 bases, with 13 bases separating them. Germline CDR1 reads ENHRY; CDR2 reads SYGVKD.

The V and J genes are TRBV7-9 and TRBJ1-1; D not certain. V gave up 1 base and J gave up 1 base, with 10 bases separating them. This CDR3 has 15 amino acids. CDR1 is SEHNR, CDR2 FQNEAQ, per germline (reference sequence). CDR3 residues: CASSLVTERNTEAFF. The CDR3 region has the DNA TGTGCCAGCAGCTTAGTTACGGAAAGGAACACTGAAGCTTTCTTT.

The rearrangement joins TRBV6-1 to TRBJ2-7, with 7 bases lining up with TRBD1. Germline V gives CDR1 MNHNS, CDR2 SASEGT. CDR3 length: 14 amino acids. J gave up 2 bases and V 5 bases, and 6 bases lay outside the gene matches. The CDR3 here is CASSKPGQPYEQYF. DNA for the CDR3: TGTGCCAGCAGTAAACCGGGACAGCCCTACGAGCAGTACTTC.

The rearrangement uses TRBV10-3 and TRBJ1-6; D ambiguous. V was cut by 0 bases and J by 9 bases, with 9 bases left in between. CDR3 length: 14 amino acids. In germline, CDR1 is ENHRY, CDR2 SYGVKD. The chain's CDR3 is CAISESSAGSPLHF. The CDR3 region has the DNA TGTGCCATCAGTGAGTCGAGCGCGGGTTCACCCCTCCACTTT.

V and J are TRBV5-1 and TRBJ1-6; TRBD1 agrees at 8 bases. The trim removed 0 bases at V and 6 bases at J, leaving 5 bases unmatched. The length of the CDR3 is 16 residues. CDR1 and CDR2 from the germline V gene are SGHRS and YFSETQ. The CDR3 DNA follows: TGCGCCAGCAGCTTGGTCGGACAGGGTCTTAATTCACCCCTCCACTTT. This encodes CASSLVGQGLNSPLHF.

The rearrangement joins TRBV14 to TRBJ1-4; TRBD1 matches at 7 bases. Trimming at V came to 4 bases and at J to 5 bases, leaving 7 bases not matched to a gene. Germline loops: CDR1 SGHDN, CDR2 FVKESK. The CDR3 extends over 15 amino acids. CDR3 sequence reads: CASSRPGQPNEKLFF. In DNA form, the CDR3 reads TGTGCCAGCAGCCGCCCGGGACAGCCAAATGAAAAACTGTTTTTT.

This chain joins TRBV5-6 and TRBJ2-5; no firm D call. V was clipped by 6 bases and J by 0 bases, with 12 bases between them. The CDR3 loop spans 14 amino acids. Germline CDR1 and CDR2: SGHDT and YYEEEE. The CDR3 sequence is CASISGAYQETQYF. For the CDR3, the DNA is TGTGCCAGCATCTCCGGAGCGTACCAAGAGACCCAGTACTTC.

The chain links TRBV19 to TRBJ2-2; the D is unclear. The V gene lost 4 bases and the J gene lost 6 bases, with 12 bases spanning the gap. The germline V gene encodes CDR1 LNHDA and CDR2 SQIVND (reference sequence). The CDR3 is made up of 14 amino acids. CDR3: CASSSGPRPGELFF. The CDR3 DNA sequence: TGTGCCAGTAGTAGCGGACCAAGGCCCGGGGAGCTGTTTTTT.

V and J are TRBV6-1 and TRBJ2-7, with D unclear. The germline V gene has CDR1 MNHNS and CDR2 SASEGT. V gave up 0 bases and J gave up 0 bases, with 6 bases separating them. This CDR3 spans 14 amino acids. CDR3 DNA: TGTGCCAGCAGTGAAGCGGGCCTCTCCTACGAGCAGTACTTC. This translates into CASSEAGLSYEQYF.

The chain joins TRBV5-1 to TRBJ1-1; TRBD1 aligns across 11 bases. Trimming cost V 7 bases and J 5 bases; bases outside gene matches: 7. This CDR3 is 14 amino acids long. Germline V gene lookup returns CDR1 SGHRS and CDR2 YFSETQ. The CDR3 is CASGSGQGETEAFF. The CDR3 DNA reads TGCGCCAGCGGATCGGGACAGGGGGAGACTGAAGCTTTCTTT.

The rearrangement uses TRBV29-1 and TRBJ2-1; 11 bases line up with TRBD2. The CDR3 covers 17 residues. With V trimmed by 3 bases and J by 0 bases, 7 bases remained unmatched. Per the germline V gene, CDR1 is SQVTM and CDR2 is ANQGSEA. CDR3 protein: CSVEGVAGGSSYNEQFF. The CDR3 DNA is TGCAGCGTTGAGGGGGTAGCGGGAGGGAGCTCCTACAATGAGCAGTTCTTC.

The CDR3 loop reads CASSVRGDRVRDTQYF. The CDR3 nucleotides read TGTGCCAGCAGCGTTAGGGGGGACAGGGTTCGGGATACGCAGTATTTT. The chain employs TRBV9 and TRBJ2-3; TRBD1 matches 9 bases. The V gene end was trimmed by 2 bases and the J gene end by 6 bases; junction bases not matched to a gene: 10. The germline V gene has CDR1 SGDLS and CDR2 YYNGEE. This CDR3 has 16 amino acids.

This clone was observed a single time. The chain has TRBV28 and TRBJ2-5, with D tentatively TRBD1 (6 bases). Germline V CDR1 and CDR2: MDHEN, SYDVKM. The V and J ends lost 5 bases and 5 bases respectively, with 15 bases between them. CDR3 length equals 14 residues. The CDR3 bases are TGTGCCAGCAGTCCTACACAGGGTTGGGAGACCCAGTACTTC. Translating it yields CASSPTQGWETQYF.

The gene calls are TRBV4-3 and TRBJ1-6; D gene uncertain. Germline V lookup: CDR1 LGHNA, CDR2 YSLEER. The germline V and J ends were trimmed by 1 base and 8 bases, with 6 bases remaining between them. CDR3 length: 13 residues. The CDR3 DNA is TGCGCCAGCAGCCAAGGGCTCCATTCACCCCTCCACTTT. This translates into CASSQGLHSPLHF.

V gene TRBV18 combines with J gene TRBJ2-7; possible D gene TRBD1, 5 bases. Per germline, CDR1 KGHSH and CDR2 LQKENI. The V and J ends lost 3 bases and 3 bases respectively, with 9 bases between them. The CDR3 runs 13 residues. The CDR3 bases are TGTGCCAGCTCACCGGGGCCGGGCTACGAGCAGTACTTC. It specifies CASSPGPGYEQYF. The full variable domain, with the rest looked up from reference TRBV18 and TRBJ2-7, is NAGVMQNPRHLVRRRGQEARLRCSPMKGHSHVYWYRQLPEEGLKFMVYLQKENIIDESGMPKERFSAEFPKEGPSILRIQQVVRGDSAAYFCASSPGPGYEQYFGPGTRLTVT.

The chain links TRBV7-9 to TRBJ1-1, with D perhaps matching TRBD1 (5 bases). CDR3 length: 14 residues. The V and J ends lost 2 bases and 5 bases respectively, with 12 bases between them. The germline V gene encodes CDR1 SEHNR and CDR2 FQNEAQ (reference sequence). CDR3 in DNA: TGTGCCAGCAGCTTAAGGGGCGGGCAAACTGAAGCTTTCTTT. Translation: CASSLRGGQTEAFF.

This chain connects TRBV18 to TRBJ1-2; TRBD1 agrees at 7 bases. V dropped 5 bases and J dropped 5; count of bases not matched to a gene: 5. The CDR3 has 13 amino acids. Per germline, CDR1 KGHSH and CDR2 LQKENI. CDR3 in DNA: TGTGCCAGCTCAACCGACAGGGCTTATGGCTACACCTTC. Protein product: CASSTDRAYGYTF.

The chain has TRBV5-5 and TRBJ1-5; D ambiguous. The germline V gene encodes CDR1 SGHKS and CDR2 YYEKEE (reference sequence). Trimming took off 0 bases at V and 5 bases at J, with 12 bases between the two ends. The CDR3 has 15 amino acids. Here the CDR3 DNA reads TGTGCCAGCAGCTTGGCGGATCCTACGGATCAGCCCCAGCATTTT. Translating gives CASSLADPTDQPQHF.

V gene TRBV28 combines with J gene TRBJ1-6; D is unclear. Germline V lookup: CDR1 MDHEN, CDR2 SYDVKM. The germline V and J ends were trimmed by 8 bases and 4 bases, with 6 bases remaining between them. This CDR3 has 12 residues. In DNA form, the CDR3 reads TGTGCCAGCGCAGCTTATAATTCACCCCTCCACTTT. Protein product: CASAAYNSPLHF.

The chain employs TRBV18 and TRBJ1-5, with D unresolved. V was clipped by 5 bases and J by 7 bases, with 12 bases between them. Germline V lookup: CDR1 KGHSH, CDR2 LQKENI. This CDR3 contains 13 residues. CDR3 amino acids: CASSTTEKQPQHF. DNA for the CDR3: TGTGCCAGCTCAACCACGGAGAAACAGCCCCAGCATTTT.

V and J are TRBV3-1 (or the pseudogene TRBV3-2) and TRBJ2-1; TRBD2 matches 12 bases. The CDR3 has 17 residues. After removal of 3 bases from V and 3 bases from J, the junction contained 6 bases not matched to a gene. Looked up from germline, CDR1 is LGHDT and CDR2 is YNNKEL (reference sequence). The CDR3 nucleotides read TGTGCCAGCAGCCAGGCTAGCGGGGGGGCCTTCTACAATGAGCAGTTCTTC. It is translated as CASSQASGGAFYNEQFF.